These 8 T cell receptor beta chains came from one sample sequenced in a study of cytomegalovirus exposure and HLA in healthy donors. The PCR made use of 60 Vbeta and 13 Jbeta primers. Clones were read by immunoSEQ multiplex PCR, and TCRdb kept only the in-frame ones, dropping some. The table shows approximately 210,000 clones, with around 90% occurring only once. The sequenced material came from PBMCs. The source is a woman aged 18-30 years in good health and CMV-seronegative.

The count of this clone is one. This sequence joins TRBV28 and TRBJ1-6; 9 bases match TRBD1. CDR3 length: 18 residues. V shed 5 bases, J shed 4 bases, and the junction held 12 bases outside the gene matches. Germline CDR1 MDHEN, CDR2 SYDVKM. The CDR3 is CASSPAGTGLGYNSPLHF. The CDR3 region has the DNA TGTGCCAGCAGTCCCGCGGGGACAGGGCTCGGATATAATTCACCCCTCCACTTT.

The V and J genes are TRBV5-8 and TRBJ2-7; D is possibly TRBD2 (7 bases). The germline CDR1 and CDR2 sequences are SGHTS and YDEGEE. This CDR3 has 12 amino acids. With 4 bases removed from V and 7 bases from J, the gap between germline ends came to 12 bases. The CDR3: CASSLQGGEQYF. CDR3 nucleotide sequence: TGTGCCAGCAGCCTACAGGGAGGGGAGCAGTACTTC.

The chain uses TRBV29-1 and TRBJ1-2; D may be TRBD1 (6 bases). Trimming shortened V by 6 bases and J by 1 base, and 18 bases separated the two germline ends. Germline CDR1 and CDR2: SQVTM and ANQGSEA. CDR3 size: 15 residues. The CDR3 region is CSVVSGTINNYGYTF. In nucleotides, the CDR3 is TGCAGCGTCGTTTCCGGGACAATTAATAACTATGGCTACACCTTC.

The rearrangement links TRBV2 to TRBJ1-2; unclear D gene. V dropped 5 bases and J dropped 8 bases, with 12 bases sitting between them. The germline CDR1 and CDR2 sequences are SNHLY and FYNNEI. The CDR3 contains 12 residues. Here the CDR3 reads CASSTLGSGYTF. The CDR3 DNA reads as TGTGCCAGCAGTACCCTCGGGTCAGGCTACACCTTC.

The V gene is TRBV19, the J gene TRBJ1-1; 12 bases match TRBD1. Per the germline V gene, CDR1 is LNHDA and CDR2 is SQIVND (reference sequence). The CDR3 has 14 residues. J lost 8 bases, V lost 3 bases, and 4 bases had no gene match. CDR3 in DNA: TGTGCCAGTAGTATCGTCGGGACAGGGGGCGAAGCTTTCTTT. Translating gives CASSIVGTGGEAFF. Full variable domain (rest looked up from reference TRBV19 and TRBJ1-1): DGGITQSPKYLFRKEGQNVTLSCEQNLNHDAMYWYRQDPGQGLRLIYYSQIVNDFQKGDIAEGYSVSREKKESFPLTVTSAQKNPTAFYLCASSIVGTGGEAFFGQGTRLTVV.

V usage is TRBV6-5 and J usage is TRBJ1-4; D gene ambiguous. The CDR3 extends over 12 amino acids. CDR1 and CDR2 (germline): MNHEY, SVGAGI. Trimming cost V 4 bases and J 8 bases, with 8 bases left between them. CDR3 loop: CASSSGREKLFF. The CDR3 DNA sequence: TGTGCCAGCAGTTCCGGCAGGGAAAAACTGTTTTTT.

V and J are TRBV6-1 and TRBJ2-7; 8 bases map to TRBD1. Trimming removed 6 bases from V and 1 base from J; junction bases left unmatched: 5. The CDR3 runs to 14 residues. Looked up from germline, CDR1 is MNHNS and CDR2 is SASEGT. The CDR3, as DNA: TGTGCCAGCAGGAAGACAGGGGCTTCCTACGAGCAGTACTTC. This gives the protein CASRKTGASYEQYF.

The rearrangement uses TRBV7-2 and TRBJ2-7; D is perhaps TRBD2 (5 bases). This CDR3 comprises 11 residues. Germline V gives CDR1 SGHTA, CDR2 FQGNSA. V lost 4 bases, J lost 5 bases, and 6 bases lay in between. CDR3 nucleotide sequence: TGTGCCAGCAGCTCCGGGGACGAGCAGTACTTC. Amino acids: CASSSGDEQYF.